The sequence of this TCR beta chain was determined in a study of blood T cell repertoires in COVID-19. Only a few counts were recorded for this clone. Produced via immunoSEQ multiplex PCR; TCRdb's table is partial and in-frame only. The profile covers fewer than 300,000 clones, with roughly 88% appearing a single time and roughly 2% taken by the ten largest. The specimen was PBMCs or T cells enriched from blood (not recorded which). The TCR was taken from a woman between 35 and 50 years old with acute COVID-19.

The CDR3 here is CASSLVRQLNTEAFF. CDR3 sequence (DNA): TGTGCCAGCAGCTTGGTCCGACAGTTGAACACTGAAGCTTTCTTT. The chain combines TRBV7-8 with TRBJ1-1, with a weak D call TRBD1 (5 bases). This CDR3 is 15 amino acids long. Germline CDR1 reads SGHVS; CDR2 reads FQNEAQ. Trimming removed 3 bases at V and 0 bases at J, with 11 bases between.